These 17 T cell receptor beta chains share one sample of origin, sequenced in a study of cytomegalovirus exposure and HLA in healthy donors. The PCR made use of 60 Vbeta and 13 Jbeta primers. The data were produced by immunoSEQ multiplex PCR, yet TCRdb's version contains in-frame clones alone and is incomplete. The table includes 70,000 to 95,000 clones, roughly 58% detected once. Sequenced input: PBMCs. The receptor set was obtained from a woman aged 25 to 39 in good health and CMV-seropositive.

In this sample, this clone turned up a few times. The chain joins TRBV6-5 to TRBJ1-1, with 7 bases identical to TRBD1. The CDR3 is 14 residues long. The germline V gene has CDR1 MNHEY and CDR2 SVGAGI. V lost 2 bases to trimming and J lost 6 bases; unmatched junction nucleotides: 6. The chain's CDR3 is CASSYISRGSEAFF. CDR3 bases: TGTGCCAGCAGTTACATCTCCAGGGGGTCTGAAGCTTTCTTT.

V and J are TRBV19 and TRBJ1-5; 8 nucleotides agree with TRBD1. V gave up 6 bases and J gave up 0 bases; unmatched junction bases: 4. CDR1 LNHDA and CDR2 SQIVND come from the germline V gene (reference sequence). CDR3 size: 15 residues. CDR3 sequence reads: CASSFQGASNQPQHF. DNA of the CDR3: TGTGCCAGTAGCTTCCAGGGGGCTAGCAATCAGCCCCAGCATTTT.

Written as DNA, the CDR3 is TGTGCCTGGGCCGCGGGGGGGCCGGCAGATACGCAGTATTTT. This sequence encodes CAWAAGGPADTQYF. This chain joins TRBV30 and TRBJ2-3, with TRBD2 matching over 9 bases. This CDR3 has 14 amino acids. Germline loops: CDR1 GTSNPN, CDR2 SVGIG (reference sequence). The J segment lost 4 bases and the V segment lost 5 bases, leaving 7 bases of the junction unmatched.

This clone has a handful of counts. The chain uses TRBV30 and TRBJ1-6, with a possible D match to TRBD1 (6 bases). This CDR3 is built from 13 residues. V lost 5 bases to trimming and J lost 7 bases, with 12 bases between them. In germline, CDR1 is GTSNPN, CDR2 SVGIG (reference sequence). The DNA for the CDR3 is TGTGCCTGGGAAACAGGGTTAAATTCACCCCTCCACTTT. It yields the protein CAWETGLNSPLHF. Looking up the rest from reference TRBV30 and TRBJ1-6 gives the full variable domain: SQTIHQWPATLVQPVGSPLSLECTVEGTSNPNLYWYRQAAGRGLQLLFYSVGIGQISSEVPQNLSASRPQDRQFILSSKKLLLSDSGFYLCAWETGLNSPLHFGNGTRLTVT.

This clone was counted only a few times. J is TRBJ2-2 and V is TRBV7-9; 10 bases match TRBD2. The CDR3 runs to 16 residues. V was pared by 5 bases and J by 5 bases, with 8 bases of the junction left unmatched. Germline CDR1 and CDR2: SEHNR and FQNEAQ (reference sequence). The CDR3 coding sequence is TGTGCCAGCAGCCCCGAAGGGACTAGCGCTACCGGGGAGCTGTTTTTT. It yields the protein CASSPEGTSATGELFF.

This clone was seen only a few times. The chain links TRBV27 to TRBJ1-6; TRBD1 agrees at 9 bases. Germline loops: CDR1 MNHEY, CDR2 SMNVEV (reference sequence). The CDR3 has 17 residues. V trimming: 5 bases; J trimming: 2 bases; junction bases outside the gene matches: 7. The CDR3 here is CASSEDRGSAYNSPLHF. DNA for the CDR3: TGTGCCAGCAGTGAAGACAGGGGGAGCGCCTATAATTCACCCCTCCACTTT.

The chain links TRBV2 to TRBJ2-7, with D maybe TRBD1 (5 bases). CDR3 size: 16 residues. Trimming shortened V by 3 bases and J by 0 bases, and 15 bases separated the two germline ends. The germline CDR1 and CDR2 sequences are SNHLY and FYNNEI. CDR3 loop: CASSDAIGQGSYEQYF. In DNA, the CDR3 is TGTGCCAGCAGTGATGCCATCGGGCAGGGCTCCTACGAGCAGTACTTC. The variable domain in full, with the rest retrieved from reference TRBV2 and TRBJ2-7, is EPEVTQTPSHQVTQMGQEVILRCVPISNHLYFYWYRQILGQKVEFLVSFYNNEISEKSEIFDDQFSVERPDGSNFTLKIRSTKLEDSAMYFCASSDAIGQGSYEQYFGPGTRLTVT.

This clone was observed a few times. One end of the junction does not line up with germline, which may come from a read error. V is TRBV7-9 and J is TRBJ1-2; 8 positions agree with TRBD1. This CDR3 has 15 residues. Germline V lookup: CDR1 SEHNR, CDR2 FQNEAQ (reference sequence). DNA for the CDR3: TGTTCCAGCAGCTCCGGACAGGGTTCTAACTATGGCTACACCTTC. This codes for CSSSSGQGSNYGYTF.

The rearrangement links TRBV10-2 to TRBJ2-2; the match to TRBD2 covers 9 bases. CDR3 length equals 17 residues. V shed 6 bases and J 0 bases; nucleotides not matched to a gene: 8. The germline V gene has CDR1 WSHSY and CDR2 SAAADI. The CDR3 loop is CASSARRGGANTGELFF. Written as DNA, the CDR3 is TGCGCCAGCAGCGCCCGCCGCGGGGGGGCGAACACCGGGGAGCTGTTTTTT.

With respect to this clone: Additional DNA sequences in this sample encode the identical CDR3. This chain joins TRBV7-9 and TRBJ1-5; perhaps TRBD1 as D (5 bases). V was pared by 4 bases and J by 6 bases, with 22 bases between. Germline V gene sequence: CDR1 SEHNR, CDR2 FQNEAQ (reference sequence). This CDR3 has 17 amino acids. The DNA of the CDR3 is TGTGCCAGCAGCTATGAAACGGGGGGTGCCTTGGGTCAGCCCCAGCATTTT. Residues: CASSYETGGALGQPQHF.

V and J are TRBV7-2 and TRBJ2-1, with D unclear. This CDR3 has 13 amino acids. Trimming removed 5 bases from V and 9 bases from J, with 14 bases in between. The germline V gene has CDR1 SGHTA and CDR2 FQGNSA. The CDR3 sequence: CASSPNRVGEQFF. CDR3 bases: TGTGCCAGCAGCCCGAACCGGGTAGGTGAGCAGTTCTTC.

This chain uses TRBV9 with TRBJ1-4, with a tentative D call TRBD1 (5 bases). This CDR3 region has 17 residues. Germline loops: CDR1 SGDLS, CDR2 YYNGEE. V lost 0 bases and J 8 bases, leaving 20 bases between the germline ends. CDR3 residues: CASSVVVNRDFSEKLFF. The CDR3 region has the DNA TGTGCCAGCAGCGTAGTTGTTAACCGGGACTTCTCAGAAAAACTGTTTTTT.

The chain has TRBV18 and TRBJ1-1; 7 bases line up with TRBD1. This CDR3 has 12 amino acids. V lost 3 bases and J lost 7; bases outside the gene matches: 2. Germline assignment: CDR1 KGHSH and CDR2 LQKENI. CDR3 coding DNA: TGTGCCAGCTCACCTGGACAGGTTGAAGCTTTCTTT. Translating gives CASSPGQVEAFF. Combining the CDR3 with reference TRBV18 and TRBJ1-1 gives the whole variable domain NAGVMQNPRHLVRRRGQEARLRCSPMKGHSHVYWYRQLPEEGLKFMVYLQKENIIDESGMPKERFSAEFPKEGPSILRIQQVVRGDSAAYFCASSPGQVEAFFGQGTRLTVV.

This clone appeared a few times. The chain links TRBV9 to TRBJ1-4; D remains ambiguous. The germline gives CDR1 SGDLS, CDR2 YYNGEE. This CDR3 has 15 amino acids. V was shortened by 4 bases and J by 0 bases, with 10 bases between the two germline ends. The CDR3 nucleotides read TGTGCCAGCAGCCCGGGAAGTGCAACTAATGAAAAACTGTTTTTT. Protein product: CASSPGSATNEKLFF.

The J gene is TRBJ2-7, the V gene TRBV20-1; D remains ambiguous. There are 11 residues in the CDR3. Between the trimmed V and J ends, which lost 1 base and 6 bases, there was a span of 7 bases. Germline V CDR1 and CDR2: DFQATT, SNEGSKA (reference sequence). The CDR3 coding sequence is TGCAGTGCTAGAGTACGGAGCGAGCAGTACTTC. Residues: CSARVRSEQYF.

This clone was detected a few times. This chain connects TRBV6-1 to TRBJ2-7; weak D call: TRBD1 (6 bases). The CDR3 runs 13 residues. Germline lookup yields CDR1 MNHNS and CDR2 SASEGT. The V end was cut by 6 bases, the J end by 5 bases, with 14 bases between. The CDR3, as DNA: TGTGCCAGCAGCCCTACTGGACAGAACGAGCAGTACTTC. This encodes CASSPTGQNEQYF.

This clone was counted a few times. The chain uses TRBV4-1 and TRBJ2-4, with D possibly TRBD1 on 5 matching bases. This CDR3 is built from 16 residues. CDR1 is MGHRA and CDR2 is YSYEKL in the germline V gene. The V end was cut by 1 base, the J end by 3 bases, with 13 bases between. The CDR3 is CASSQGTGNGKNIQYF. The CDR3 coding sequence is TGCGCCAGCAGCCAAGGAACAGGCAATGGCAAAAACATTCAGTACTTC.